Detailed here is one T cell receptor beta chain. This sample is drawn from a study of shared clonotypes between healthy human individuals. About the study: Donor composition was a couple of women and three men, aged 18 to 49. There were three CD4 naive, three CD4 memory, two CD8 naive and one CD8 memory plates per donor.

Original methodology: Filtering of immunoSEQ junctional sequences could not match full-length read filtering. Assay used: immunoSEQ multiplex PCR; TCRdb lists only in-frame clones, some missing. V and J calls and clone size follow that table, whereas D and trimming were derived from the DNA. The sample consists of 2,500,000 or so clones, 80% to 95% of them appearing once. Germline loops: CDR1 KGHSH, CDR2 LQKENI. V dropped 3 bases and J dropped 4; count of bases not matched to a gene: 3. The CDR3 runs 14 residues. This chain uses TRBV18 with TRBJ2-1; 7 bases are shared with TRBD2. The sequence derives from a man between 18 and 35 years old in good health. Some clones in this sample may be carry-over from other donors' samples. The sample comprised naive CD4+ T cells from PBMCs. The subset here: CD45RA+ positively selected. For the CDR3, the DNA is TGTGCCAGCTCACCGGCGGGAGTTTACAATGAGCAGTTCTTC. It yields the protein CASSPAGVYNEQFF. Supplemented by reference TRBV18 and TRBJ2-1, the full variable domain reads NAGVMQNPRHLVRRRGQEARLRCSPMKGHSHVYWYRQLPEEGLKFMVYLQKENIIDESGMPKERFSAEFPKEGPSILRIQQVVRGDSAAYFCASSPAGVYNEQFFGPGTRLTVL.